Only one count was recorded for the clone carrying this T cell receptor (beta chain). These data come from a study of blood T cell repertoires in COVID-19. Across the whole study: Some COVID-19 samples were acute and others convalescent; all came from the United States, Italy and Spain. PBMCs, B-cell-depleted T cells, or T cells provided the cDNA or gDNA that made up the material.

With 6 bases removed from V and 4 bases from J, the gap between germline ends came to 4 bases. Germline V CDR1 and CDR2: MNHNY, SVGAGI (reference sequence). The CDR3 spans 10 residues. Data came from immunoSEQ multiplex PCR; TCRdb stores just in-frame clones and leaves some out. Of about 320,000 clones in the sample, 85% to 95% were seen once. Donors were grouped by their self-reported clinical history. Sequenced: PBMCs or T cells enriched from blood (not recorded which). The chain has TRBV6-6 and TRBJ2-7; D ambiguous. The clonotype originates from a woman aged 25 to 39 who had been exposed to COVID-19. The CDR3 is CASSGYEQYF. The CDR3 region has the DNA TGTGCCAGCAGCGGGTACGAGCAGTACTTC.